The clone carrying this T cell receptor beta chain turned up a few times. Its matching antigen is unknown. These data belong to a study of T cell repertoires in cytomegalovirus infection. Turning to the study itself: Both recently identified HLA-C-restricted and well-studied HLA-B-restricted CMV epitopes were used in the study. CMV infection plus the matching HLA type was flagged by public TCR beta signatures. Study results and limitations: HLA-C-restricted CMV clonotypes gave the most frequent clonotype in two of eight donors.

This CDR3 is 14 amino acids long. Trimming removed 4 bases at V and 2 bases at J, with 11 bases between. MiXCR, run by TCRdb on the reads, gives a single entry per CDR3 protein. The data hold about 920,000 distinct CDR3 sequences, with about a third observed a single time. This rearrangement joins TRBV12-3 or TRBV12-4 to TRBJ1-2, with D unresolved. The sequencing used cultured CD8+ T cells from PBMCs, collected from culture after CMV antigen stimulation. The clonotype originates from a human donor in good health (CMV status not recorded). Some clones in this sample may be carry-over from other donors' samples. Here the CDR3 DNA reads TGTGCCAGCAGTTGGACGGTGGGAAACTATGGCTACACCTTC. It specifies CASSWTVGNYGYTF.